This paragraph reports one T cell receptor (beta chain). These data come from a study of blood T cell repertoires in COVID-19. Study-wide background: COVID-19 samples collected from the United States, Italy and Spain covered acute and convalescent phases. Sources were T cells, B-cell-depleted T cells, or PBMCs; the material itself was cDNA or gDNA.

V shed 0 bases and J shed 0 bases, with 15 bases lying between them. This CDR3 is built from 17 residues. Germline-derived CDR1 and CDR2 are SGHRS and YFSETQ. Per the study methods: Amplification of reference gene primers provided the estimated nucleated cell counts. Some clones are missing from TCRdb's copy, which holds only in-frame ones; the method was immunoSEQ multiplex PCR. Clone size and V and J calls were adopted from that table, with D and trimming inferred from the DNA. This sample yields 300,000 to 400,000 clones, of which roughly 88% are seen a single time; 2.9% belongs to the top ten. One Seattle source followed patients from active infection through their disease course.

This TCR was recovered from a woman aged 25 to 39 with COVID-19, enrolled during active disease. This rearrangement joins TRBV5-1 to TRBJ1-2, with D possibly TRBD1 on 5 matching bases. Specimen: peripheral blood. DNA of the CDR3: TGCGCCAGCAGCTTGGTACCGGGGGTGAGATCTAACTATGGCTACACCTTC. Its translation: CASSLVPGVRSNYGYTF.